This T cell receptor beta chain was retrieved from a study of blood T cell repertoires in COVID-19. Looking at the study overall: COVID-19 samples collected from the United States, Italy and Spain covered acute and convalescent phases.

Clones were sequenced by immunoSEQ multiplex PCR, and TCRdb holds only the in-frame ones, with some missing. This sample has fewer than 200,000 clones; about 88% occur once, and the top ten carry roughly 24%. The germline gives CDR1 SGHRS, CDR2 YFSETQ. Trimming cost V 2 bases and J 0 bases, with 6 bases left between them. CDR3 length: 14 amino acids. The chain has TRBV5-1 and TRBJ1-5; no clear D. The sequence derives from a man between 60 and 70 years old with acute or convalescent COVID-19. Material: peripheral blood. The CDR3 protein is CASSFSSSNQPQHF. The CDR3 nucleotides are TGCGCCAGCAGCTTTAGCAGTAGCAATCAGCCCCAGCATTTT.